The sample holds many counts of the clone carrying this TCR beta chain. Its cognate antigen is unknown. This sample was taken from a study of CD8 T cells in ankylosing spondylitis. TCRdb redid the calling of the 5' RACE reads with MiXCR, one entry per CDR3 protein. The data contain fewer than 550,000 distinct CDR3 sequences, roughly 5.3% of them singletons. Whole-study findings and limits: Among TCR beta sequences, a motif of under 10 highly homologous variants appeared characteristic of ankylosing spondylitis blood. Reportedly, disease-linked clones are significantly enriched in ankylosing spondylitis patients' matched synovial fluid.

In germline, CDR1 is LGHNA, CDR2 YSLEER. V was cut by 4 bases and J by 3 bases, with 16 bases left in between. The CDR3 extends over 16 amino acids. The chain combines TRBV4-3 with TRBJ2-1, with a tentative D call TRBD1 (5 bases). The source is a male donor with ankylosing spondylitis. Sequenced material: blood, either unsorted or a sorted T cell fraction (not recorded which). The CDR3 DNA reads TGCGCCAGCAGCCCTTGGGGCAGGCCGAACTACAATGAGCAGTTCTTC. It specifies CASSPWGRPNYNEQFF.